The 24 T cell receptor beta chains below all came from one sample that was sequenced in a study of OX40 agonist ivuxolimab in advanced cancers. Using immunoSEQ multiplex PCR, the repertoire was profiled, and TCRdb retains in-frame clones only, with some absent. Of some 96,000 clones in the sample, about 80% are singletons; the top ten hold more than 1.2%. The specimen was CD4+ or CD8+ T cells sorted from blood, collected in a trial of the OX40 agonist ivuxolimab. Receptors originate from an adult with an advanced solid tumor such as melanoma, head and neck, liver or kidney cancer.

The CDR3 protein is CASSSGLATTGELFF. CDR3 coding DNA: TGTGCCAGCAGCTCGGGACTAGCGACCACCGGGGAGCTGTTTTTT. The chain carries TRBV7-9 and TRBJ2-2, with 10 bases fitting TRBD2. Per the germline V gene, CDR1 is SEHNR and CDR2 is FQNEAQ (reference sequence). This CDR3 spans 15 amino acids. The junction had 3 bases not matched to a gene; V was cut back by 4 bases and J by 4 bases.

V gene TRBV9 combines with J gene TRBJ1-2, with D possibly being TRBD1 (5 bases). The CDR3 sequence is 14 residues long. Trimming left V 2 bases short and J 2 bases short, with 10 bases between. Germline V gives CDR1 SGDLS, CDR2 YYNGEE. CDR3 sequence: CASSVTVLNYGYTF. CDR3 nucleotide sequence: TGTGCCAGCAGCGTGACAGTCTTGAACTATGGCTACACCTTC.

The CDR3: CASSQQGFGEQYF. The CDR3 DNA follows: TGCGCCAGCAGCCAACAGGGGTTCGGCGAGCAGTACTTC. The chain joins TRBV4-3 to TRBJ2-7; D is possibly TRBD1 (6 bases). Per germline, CDR1 LGHNA and CDR2 YSLEER. The V end lost 2 bases, the J end lost 6 bases, and 11 bases lay between the germline ends. This CDR3 is built from 13 residues.

This rearrangement joins TRBV6-1 to TRBJ2-5, with 9 bases fitting TRBD1. Germline V lookup: CDR1 MNHNS, CDR2 SASEGT. Germline trimming cut 6 bases from V and 4 bases from J; bases unmatched to any gene: 6. The CDR3 sequence is 14 residues long. The CDR3 region has the DNA TGTGCCAGCAGGTACAGGGGGCCGTCAGAGACCCAGTACTTC. It specifies CASRYRGPSETQYF.

The gene calls are TRBV5-4 and TRBJ2-6; TRBD1 matches at 11 bases. The V segment lost 4 bases and the J segment 4 bases; nucleotides outside the gene matches: 7. The CDR3 has 17 residues. In germline, CDR1 is SGHNT, CDR2 YYREEE (reference sequence). The CDR3 sequence: CASSPGTGGRGANVLTF. Written as DNA, the CDR3 is TGTGCCAGCAGCCCCGGGACAGGGGGTAGAGGGGCCAACGTCCTGACTTTC.

J is TRBJ1-2 and V is TRBV7-8; D is ambiguous. The CDR3 extends over 13 amino acids. V lost 0 bases, J lost 7 bases, and 9 bases lay in between. CDR1 and CDR2 from the germline V gene are SGHVS and FQNEAQ. The chain's CDR3 is CASSLAEGGGYTF. In nucleotides, the CDR3 is TGTGCCAGCAGCTTAGCAGAAGGAGGTGGCTACACCTTC.

The chain employs TRBV5-1 and TRBJ2-4, with 9 bases that match TRBD1. The CDR3 is 15 residues long. Germline V gene lookup returns CDR1 SGHRS and CDR2 YFSETQ. The V segment lost 0 bases and the J segment 4 bases; nucleotides outside the gene matches: 2. CDR3 region: CASSLEGTGKNIQYF. CDR3 in DNA: TGCGCCAGCAGCTTGGAGGGGACAGGGAAAAACATTCAGTACTTC.

A few counts support this clone. This rearrangement joins TRBV19 to TRBJ1-2, with 8 bases aligning to TRBD1. J was trimmed by 2 bases and V by 9 bases; bases with no gene match: 11. The CDR3 is 15 amino acids. CDR1 LNHDA and CDR2 SQIVND come from the germline V gene (reference sequence). The CDR3 DNA follows: TGTGCCAGCAGACAGGGGAGGGAAGGGAACTATGGCTACACCTTC. Protein sequence: CASRQGREGNYGYTF.

The chain has TRBV4-2 and TRBJ1-3, with TRBD1 matching over 9 bases. The CDR3 runs to 16 residues. With V trimmed by 0 bases and J by 8 bases, 8 bases remained unmatched. Germline-derived CDR1 and CDR2 are LGHNA and YNFKEQ. The CDR3 spells CASSQEGQGRRDTIYF. DNA for the CDR3: TGTGCCAGCAGCCAAGAGGGACAGGGAAGACGAGACACCATATATTTT.

The rearrangement links TRBV4-3 to TRBJ1-1, with TRBD1 as a possible D gene (5 bases). The germline gives CDR1 LGHNA, CDR2 YSLEER. Trimming pared 5 bases from V and 11 bases from J, leaving 21 bases between. CDR3 length: 14 residues. The CDR3 sequence is CASSADRGGSRAFF. CDR3 coding DNA: TGCGCCAGCAGCGCTGACAGAGGTGGCTCGAGGGCTTTCTTT.

The chain uses TRBV7-2 and TRBJ2-1; 12 nucleotides align to TRBD2. Germline values: CDR1 SGHTA, CDR2 FQGNSA. The CDR3 has 15 amino acids. Trimming removed 4 bases from V and 7 bases from J; junction bases left unmatched: 5. CDR3 sequence: CASSSQLAGGNEQFF. DNA for the CDR3: TGTGCCAGCAGCTCTCAACTAGCGGGAGGTAATGAGCAGTTCTTC.

The J gene is TRBJ2-2, the V gene TRBV7-2, with D perhaps matching TRBD2 (7 bases). The CDR3 extends over 16 amino acids. The V end lost 4 bases, the J end lost 4 bases, and 16 bases lay between the germline ends. Per the germline V gene, CDR1 is SGHTA and CDR2 is FQGNSA. CDR3 DNA sequence: TGTGCCAGCAGCTCCTTGGGGGGGGCGACCACCGGGGAGCTGTTTTTT. Residues: CASSSLGGATTGELFF.

The chain has TRBV10-3 and TRBJ1-5; no firm D call. The CDR3 runs 14 residues. The germline CDR1 and CDR2 sequences are ENHRY and SYGVKD. V was shortened by 0 bases and J by 7 bases, with 10 bases between the two germline ends. Written as DNA, the CDR3 is TGTGCCATCAGTGAGTCTCCGTTACCCCAGCCCCAGCATTTT. Its translation is CAISESPLPQPQHF.

The chain couples TRBV9 to TRBJ1-2, with D unresolved. V was trimmed by 0 bases and J by 3 bases, leaving 6 bases between them. The CDR3 sequence is 13 residues long. The V gene's germline CDR1 is SGDLS and CDR2 YYNGEE. CDR3 nucleotide sequence: TGTGCCAGCAGCGTAGAGTGGGACTATGGCTACACCTTC. As protein: CASSVEWDYGYTF.

The V call is TRBV5-4, the J call TRBJ2-1, with TRBD2 matching over 15 bases. Trimming removed 5 bases from V and 9 bases from J; junction bases left unmatched: 9. The CDR3 spans 16 residues. The germline gives CDR1 SGHNT, CDR2 YYREEE (reference sequence). The CDR3 protein is CASSTGLAGGRGEQFF. For the CDR3, the DNA is TGTGCCAGCAGTACGGGACTAGCGGGAGGCCGGGGTGAGCAGTTCTTC.

The rearrangement joins TRBV11-1 to TRBJ2-7; TRBD1 agrees at 8 bases. The CDR3 consists of 14 residues. With 5 bases clipped from V and 3 bases from J, the junction kept 6 bases outside the gene matches. The germline CDR1 and CDR2 sequences are SGHAT and FQDESV (reference sequence). In DNA form, the CDR3 reads TGTGCCAGCAGCCCAGGGGGCTTTGGCTACGAGCAGTACTTC. Its protein product is CASSPGGFGYEQYF. The full variable domain, with the rest looked up from reference TRBV11-1 and TRBJ2-7, is EAEVAQSPRYKITEKSQAVAFWCDPISGHATLYWYRQILGQGPELLVQFQDESVVDDSQLPKDRFSAERLKGVDSTLKIQPAELGDSAMYLCASSPGGFGYEQYFGPGTRLTVT.

To note about this clone: Germline is not matched at one junction end, which may reflect a read error. The chain has TRBV4-2 and TRBJ1-3, with no clear D. This CDR3 has 15 amino acids. CDR1 LGHNA and CDR2 YNFKEQ come from the germline V gene. Written as DNA, the CDR3 is TGTGCCAGCATCCAATACCCGGGCCCTGGAAACACCATATATTTT. Encoded protein: CASIQYPGPGNTIYF.

This sequence joins TRBV6-5 and TRBJ1-1, with D perhaps TRBD1 (5 bases). Per the germline V gene, CDR1 is MNHEY and CDR2 is SVGAGI. The CDR3 has 15 amino acids. V was shortened by 0 bases and J by 5 bases, with 13 bases between the two germline ends. CDR3 in amino acids: CASSYSSRGMTEAFF. CDR3 in DNA: TGTGCCAGCAGTTACTCGAGTCGGGGGATGACTGAAGCTTTCTTT.

This chain joins TRBV10-2 and TRBJ2-7; TRBD1 matches at 8 bases. This CDR3 spans 12 amino acids. The germline V gene has CDR1 WSHSY and CDR2 SAAADI. After removal of 6 bases from V and 3 bases from J, the junction contained 1 base not matched to a gene. CDR3 nucleotides: TGCGCCAGCAGCGGACAGGGCTACGAGCAGTACTTC. This codes for CASSGQGYEQYF.

The chain combines TRBV30 with TRBJ2-1, with TRBD2 as a possible D gene (5 bases). Germline V gene lookup returns CDR1 GTSNPN and CDR2 SVGIG (reference sequence). The CDR3 sequence is 14 residues long. V was pared by 2 bases and J by 6 bases, with 14 bases between. CDR3 residues: CAWSWRASANEQFF. CDR3 DNA: TGTGCCTGGAGTTGGCGGGCGTCGGCCAATGAGCAGTTCTTC. Using reference TRBV30 and TRBJ2-1 for the parts outside the CDR3, the full variable domain is SQTIHQWPATLVQPVGSPLSLECTVEGTSNPNLYWYRQAAGRGLQLLFYSVGIGQISSEVPQNLSASRPQDRQFILSSKKLLLSDSGFYLCAWSWRASANEQFFGPGTRLTVL.

In this sample, this clone turned up a few times. This chain uses TRBV5-1 with TRBJ2-3; 9 bases map to TRBD1. The CDR3 is 16 residues long. The germline gives CDR1 SGHRS, CDR2 YFSETQ. The V segment lost 0 bases and the J segment 7 bases; nucleotides outside the gene matches: 9. The CDR3 region is CASSLEGGQGHYTQYF. CDR3 bases: TGCGCCAGCAGCTTGGAGGGGGGACAGGGCCACTATACGCAGTATTTT.

This chain connects TRBV20-1 to TRBJ1-3; unclear D gene. Germline CDR1 is DFQATT and CDR2 is SNEGSKA (reference sequence). The CDR3 contains 11 residues. Deletions cut 1 base from V and 2 bases from J, with 0 bases between. CDR3 residues: CSARAGNTIYF. In nucleotides, the CDR3 is TGCAGTGCTAGAGCTGGAAACACCATATATTTT.

This rearrangement joins TRBV27 to TRBJ1-1; D is ambiguous. This CDR3 has 13 amino acids. Trimming removed 1 base from V and 4 bases from J, with 7 bases in between. CDR1 is MNHEY and CDR2 is SMNVEV in the germline V gene (reference sequence). CDR3 amino acids: CASSLLGFTEAFF. In DNA form, the CDR3 reads TGTGCCAGCAGTTTATTAGGGTTCACTGAAGCTTTCTTT.

Only a few counts were recorded for this clone. This chain links TRBV28 with TRBJ1-1, with D perhaps matching TRBD1 (5 bases). V was cut by 2 bases and J by 7 bases, with 8 bases left in between. CDR1 is MDHEN and CDR2 is SYDVKM in the germline V gene. This CDR3 spans 12 amino acids. The CDR3 DNA follows: TGTGCCAGCAGTTTAGGACACAGTGAAGCTTTCTTT. As protein: CASSLGHSEAFF.